This T cell receptor (beta chain) was recorded in a study of response to subunit inactivated influenza vaccine. Via MiXCR, TCRdb re-called the RT-PCR reads, giving one row per CDR3 protein. The sample shows around 200,000 distinct CDR3 sequences, approximately 12% of them seen only once. CDR3 length: 15 amino acids. The germline V gene encodes CDR1 LGHDT and CDR2 YNNKEL (reference sequence). V shed 2 bases, J shed 7 bases, and the junction held 7 bases outside the gene matches. The same sample was also used in a study of T cells expressing NK-cell markers. From that study: TCR beta libraries carry UMIs added by 5'RACE template switching. These same clonotypes (in several donors) also led the CD3+CD56-NKG2C+ fraction.

The receptor comes from a man aged 45-65 years who received an inactivated influenza vaccine. This rearrangement joins TRBV3-1 to TRBJ2-2; 7 bases match TRBD2. This specimen consisted of CD8+ T cells sorted from PBMCs, obtained 11 to 12 days after vaccination. CDR3 nucleotides: TGTGCCAGCAGCCAATGGACGGGGGGTCACGGGGAGCTGTTTTTT. Residues: CASSQWTGGHGELFF.